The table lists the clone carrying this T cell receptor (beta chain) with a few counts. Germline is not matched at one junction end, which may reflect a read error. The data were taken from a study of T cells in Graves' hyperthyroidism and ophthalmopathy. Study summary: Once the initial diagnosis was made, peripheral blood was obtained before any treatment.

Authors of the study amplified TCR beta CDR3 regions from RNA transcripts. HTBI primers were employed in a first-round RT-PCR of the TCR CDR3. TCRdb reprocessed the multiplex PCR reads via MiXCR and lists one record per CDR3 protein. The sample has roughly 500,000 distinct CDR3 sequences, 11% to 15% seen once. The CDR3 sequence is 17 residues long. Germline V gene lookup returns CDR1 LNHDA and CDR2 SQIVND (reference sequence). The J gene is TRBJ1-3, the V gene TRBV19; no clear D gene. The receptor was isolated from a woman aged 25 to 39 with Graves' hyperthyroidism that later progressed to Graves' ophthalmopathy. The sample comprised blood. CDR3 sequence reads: CASSRSYPPSSGNAIYF. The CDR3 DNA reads TGTGCCAGTAGTAGATCGTACCCGCCTAGCTCTGGAAACGCCATATATTTT.